This T cell receptor beta chain was identified during a study of CD8+ T cells in alopecia areata. CDR1 and CDR2 (germline): SGHRS, YFSETQ. Between the trimmed V and J ends, which lost 4 bases and 3 bases, there was a span of 8 bases. This CDR3 comprises 14 residues. The treatment was: oral pan-JAK inhibitor, 5-10 mg twice daily. Sequencing used cDNA as its template, made by extracting RNA and reverse transcribing it. TCRdb's table, derived via immunoSEQ multiplex PCR, lists solely in-frame clones and lacks some. The top ten hold roughly 17% of the sample, which has about 180,000 clones, 58% seen once.

The V gene is TRBV5-1, the J gene TRBJ2-6; D is ambiguous. Source: CD4+ T cells sorted from blood, taken at approximately week 61, from a patient treated with tofacitinib. The clonotype was recovered from a human donor with alopecia areata. Here the CDR3 reads CASSPAGGANVLTF. The CDR3 DNA is TGCGCCAGCAGCCCCGCAGGTGGGGCCAACGTCCTGACTTTC.